The sequence of this T cell receptor (beta chain) was determined in a study of identical twins. TCRdb recomputed calls from the 5' RACE reads with MiXCR, one row per CDR3 protein. The sample contains around 490,000 distinct CDR3 sequences, about 20% of which appear only once. Only a few counts were recorded for this clonotype. Per germline, CDR1 SQVTM and CDR2 ANQGSEA. Trimming pared 7 bases from V and 6 bases from J, leaving 13 bases between. The CDR3 is 12 amino acids. The sample was also linked to a second study, of yellow fever vaccine responses in identical twins.

This receptor was taken from a woman aged 18-35 years in good health. The sequencing input was CD4+ T cells sorted from blood. This rearrangement joins TRBV29-1 to TRBJ2-1, with a tentative D call TRBD1 (6 bases). The CDR3 DNA is TGCAGCGCCCGGGAACAGGGCAATGAGCAGTTCTTC. This codes for CSAREQGNEQFF.